The 18 T cell receptor beta chains reported below all come from one sample, sequenced in a study of shared clonotypes between healthy human individuals. TCRdb's copy holds only in-frame clones and misses some; the assay was immunoSEQ multiplex PCR. Altogether approximately 2.1 million clones are present, approximately 95% being singletons, with the ten largest covering approximately 0.4%. Source material: naive CD4+ T cells from PBMCs. Subset here: CD45RA+ positively selected. The receptors were gathered from a man aged 18 to 29 in good health. Some clones in this sample may be carry-over from other donors' samples.

This chain connects TRBV27 to TRBJ1-2, with D uncertain. The CDR3 has 14 residues. Trimming removed 3 bases from V and 0 bases from J, with 8 bases in between. Germline values: CDR1 MNHEY, CDR2 SMNVEV (reference sequence). CDR3 DNA: TGTGCCAGCAGTTTCCGGGTAGCTAACTATGGCTACACCTTC. This sequence encodes CASSFRVANYGYTF.

The chain employs TRBV10-3 and TRBJ2-1, with 7 bases identical to TRBD2. Germline V gives CDR1 ENHRY, CDR2 SYGVKD. V shed 6 bases and J 2 bases; nucleotides not matched to a gene: 4. This CDR3 spans 14 amino acids. CDR3 DNA sequence: TGTGCCATCAGAACTAGCGACACCTACAATGAGCAGTTCTTC. Encoded protein: CAIRTSDTYNEQFF.

The chain recombines TRBV5-1 with TRBJ1-4; D not certain. The germline V gene has CDR1 SGHRS and CDR2 YFSETQ. The length of the CDR3 is 17 residues. V dropped 0 bases and J dropped 4 bases, with 16 bases sitting between them. The CDR3 DNA is TGCGCCAGCAGCTTGGGCCGAATGGCAGCCATTAATGAAAAACTGTTTTTT. It codes for CASSLGRMAAINEKLFF.

The J gene is TRBJ2-3, the V gene TRBV7-2; 7 bases agree with TRBD1. Germline V gene lookup returns CDR1 SGHTA and CDR2 FQGNSA. The CDR3 has 14 residues. V gave up 3 bases and J gave up 4 bases; unmatched junction bases: 4. CDR3 loop: CASSFRQGADTQYF. The CDR3 DNA reads TGTGCCAGCAGCTTTCGGCAGGGGGCAGATACGCAGTATTTT.

The chain uses TRBV5-1 and TRBJ2-3; D may be TRBD1 (5 bases). This CDR3 has 16 amino acids. The germline CDR1 and CDR2 sequences are SGHRS and YFSETQ. Trimming removed 4 bases from V and 0 bases from J, with 15 bases in between. The CDR3 DNA is TGCGCCAGCAGCAAAACCTCGACAGTGAGCACAGATACGCAGTATTTT. Protein product: CASSKTSTVSTDTQYF.

The V gene is TRBV21-1, the J gene TRBJ1-2. TRBV21-1 is classified as a pseudogene. There are 17 residues in the CDR3. CDR3 DNA: TGTGCCAGCAGCAAAGCGCGGGGGAGGGGGCAGGACTATGGCTACACCTTC. Residues: CASSKARGRGQDYGYTF.

The rearrangement joins TRBV30 to TRBJ1-6, with 7 positions matching TRBD1. V dropped 5 bases and J dropped 7; count of bases not matched to a gene: 5. This CDR3 is 13 amino acids long. The V gene's germline CDR1 is GTSNPN and CDR2 SVGIG (reference sequence). The CDR3 coding sequence is TGTGCCTGGTCCCGACAGGGAAATTCACCCCTCCACTTT. Translating gives CAWSRQGNSPLHF.

This sequence joins TRBV14 and TRBJ2-1; weak D call: TRBD1 (6 bases). The germline V gene encodes CDR1 SGHDN and CDR2 FVKESK. This CDR3 is built from 12 residues. V dropped 5 bases and J dropped 11 bases, with 13 bases sitting between them. As DNA, the CDR3 is TGTGCCAGCAGCGAATCCGGGACACAGCAGTTCTTC. Amino acid sequence: CASSESGTQQFF.

This chain joins TRBV20-1 and TRBJ2-7, with D unresolved. Deletions cut 2 bases from V and 4 bases from J, with 6 bases between. There are 11 residues in the CDR3. Germline lookup yields CDR1 DFQATT and CDR2 SNEGSKA (reference sequence). The CDR3 DNA follows: TGCAGTGCTAGATCCCAGTACGAGCAGTACTTC. Its translation: CSARSQYEQYF.

J is TRBJ2-1 and V is TRBV25-1; D is ambiguous. From germline, CDR1 is MGHDK and CDR2 SYGVNS. V lost 2 bases, J lost 8 bases, and 13 bases lay in between. The CDR3 is 14 amino acids. The CDR3 nucleotides are TGTGCCAGCAGTGAAGGCCCAGGTATCGATGAGCAGTTCTTC. This encodes CASSEGPGIDEQFF.

The chain recombines TRBV7-3 with TRBJ2-5, with unresolved D. CDR3 length: 13 amino acids. Germline V lookup: CDR1 SGHTA, CDR2 FQGTGA. Trimming removed 5 bases from V and 5 bases from J, with 12 bases in between. CDR3 sequence (DNA): TGTGCCAGCAGCCCCTACTCCCGGGAGACCCAGTACTTC. Residues: CASSPYSRETQYF.

The rearrangement joins TRBV27 to TRBJ2-5; 12 nucleotides agree with TRBD2. This CDR3 region has 17 residues. J gave up 7 bases and V 0 bases, and 9 bases lay outside the gene matches. The germline CDR1 and CDR2 sequences are MNHEY and SMNVEV (reference sequence). The CDR3 nucleotides are TGTGCCAGCAGTTTATCGGTGCCGCTAGCGGGAGGGCGGACCCAGTACTTC. As protein: CASSLSVPLAGGRTQYF.

The V call is TRBV4-2, the J call TRBJ2-7, with 7 bases fitting TRBD2. Losses at the gene ends were 4 bases for V and 0 bases for J; bases not matched to a gene: 6. Germline CDR1 is LGHNA and CDR2 is YNFKEQ. This CDR3 spans 15 amino acids. The CDR3 region has the DNA TGTGCCAGCAGCCCGGGACTATTCAGCTCCTACGAGCAGTACTTC. Translation: CASSPGLFSSYEQYF.

The chain uses TRBV28 and TRBJ2-5, with D perhaps matching TRBD2 (5 bases). The CDR3 length is 15 residues. Germline loops: CDR1 MDHEN, CDR2 SYDVKM. Deletions cut 5 bases from V and 2 bases from J, with 15 bases between. This CDR3 is CASSIPRGRQETQYF. The CDR3 nucleotides read TGTGCCAGCAGTATCCCCCGGGGTCGGCAAGAGACCCAGTACTTC.

This chain links TRBV28 with TRBJ1-4; 9 nucleotides line up with TRBD1. There are 17 residues in the CDR3. J was trimmed by 7 bases and V by 4 bases; bases with no gene match: 13. Germline CDR1 reads MDHEN; CDR2 reads SYDVKM. CDR3 sequence reads: CASSSTRDRVSGEKLFF. The CDR3 coding sequence is TGTGCCAGCAGTTCCACCCGGGACAGGGTAAGCGGTGAAAAACTGTTTTTT.

CDR3 bases: TGCGCCAGTCGAGAAAGCGATGAGCAGTTCTTC. Encoded protein: CASRESDEQFF. This chain joins TRBV5-1 and TRBJ2-1; D uncertain. The V gene's germline CDR1 is SGHRS and CDR2 YFSETQ. The V gene lost 8 bases and the J gene lost 8 bases, with 11 bases spanning the gap. CDR3 length: 11 residues.

The V gene is TRBV5-1, the J gene TRBJ2-7; 7 bases align to TRBD1. This CDR3 has 14 residues. Trimming removed 0 bases from V and 6 bases from J; junction bases left unmatched: 6. The germline gives CDR1 SGHRS, CDR2 YFSETQ. CDR3 sequence: CASSLVTGVGEQYF. The CDR3 bases are TGCGCCAGCAGCTTGGTTACAGGGGTGGGCGAGCAGTACTTC. Using reference TRBV5-1 and TRBJ2-7 for the parts outside the CDR3, the full variable domain is KAGVTQTPRYLIKTRGQQVTLSCSPISGHRSVSWYQQTPGQGLQFLFEYFSETQRNKGNFPGRFSGRQFSNSRSEMNVSTLELGDSALYLCASSLVTGVGEQYFGPGTRLTVT.

The V gene is TRBV28, the J gene TRBJ2-4; 8 bases are shared with TRBD1. The J segment lost 0 bases and the V segment lost 6 bases, leaving 10 bases of the junction unmatched. Germline V lookup: CDR1 MDHEN, CDR2 SYDVKM. The CDR3 runs to 17 residues. Here the CDR3 reads CASRSPGQALAKNIQYF. As DNA, the CDR3 is TGTGCCAGCAGATCCCCGGGACAGGCTTTAGCCAAAAACATTCAGTACTTC.